A selection of T cell receptor beta chains follows, all from one sample in a study of cytomegalovirus exposure and HLA in healthy donors. Assay: immunoSEQ multiplex PCR; the TCRdb copy retains only in-frame clones and omits some. This sample yields approximately 37,000 clones, of which 70% to 85% are seen a single time; roughly 10% belongs to the top ten. The sequenced sample was PBMCs. The receptors here all came from a woman under 30 in good health and CMV-seropositive. CDR3s include the opening cysteine and the closing phenylalanine or tryptophan. A D gene is named only where the DNA matches it firmly. Only part of the rows carry a size: once, few, many, or a class if the clone is expanded.

CASSLRGAGSYEQYF	TGTGCCAGCAGTCTTCGCGGGGCGGGCTCCTACGAGCAGTACTTC	TRBV28	TRBJ2-7	.	.
CASLTGFEEKLFF	TGTGCCAGTCTAACAGGGTTTGAGGAAAAACTGTTTTTT	TRBV2	TRBJ1-4	.	.
CASSEGPTGAVSPLHF	TGTGCCAGCAGTGAAGGGCCCACAGGGGCCGTTTCACCCCTCCACTTT	TRBV6-1	TRBJ1-6	.	TRBD1
CASSLLSDTQYF	TGTGCCAGCAGCTTACTATCAGATACGCAGTATTTT	TRBV7-2	TRBJ2-3	.	.
CASSAGTGTSVGNQPQHF	TGTGCCAGTAGTGCCGGGACAGGGACATCGGTGGGCAATCAGCCCCAGCATTTT	TRBV19	TRBJ1-5	.	TRBD1
CASSQVGTSGTRADTQYF	TGTGCCAGCAGCCAAGTAGGGACTAGCGGAACAAGGGCAGATACGCAGTATTTT	TRBV4-2	TRBJ2-3	.	TRBD2
CAWSVAGGNQPQHF	TGTGCCTGGAGTGTGGCGGGGGGCAATCAGCCCCAGCATTTT	TRBV30	TRBJ1-5	.	.
CASSRQSPWNQPQHF	TGTGCCAGCAGTCGACAGAGCCCTTGGAATCAGCCCCAGCATTTT	TRBV27	TRBJ1-5	.	.
CASTRSVDSNQPQHF	TGTGCCAGCACTCGTAGCGTCGATAGCAATCAGCCCCAGCATTTT	TRBV7-2	TRBJ1-5	.	.
CASSKRPPGQGHSPLHF	TGCGCCAGCAGCAAGAGACCCCCGGGACAGGGACATTCACCCCTCCACTTT	TRBV5-1	TRBJ1-6	few	TRBD1
CASSLESWGQSSYNEQFF	TGTGCCAGCAGCTTAGAATCGTGGGGCCAGAGCTCCTACAATGAGCAGTTCTTC	TRBV11-3	TRBJ2-1	.	.
CSVEAAVRARDKLEDNEQFF	TGCAGCGTTGAAGCCGCCGTCAGGGCAAGGGACAAGCTAGAGGACAATGAGCAGTTCTTC	TRBV29-1	TRBJ2-1	.	.
CAWTGGANDEQYF	TGTGCCTGGACAGGGGGCGCAAACGACGAGCAGTACTTC	TRBV30	TRBJ2-7	.	TRBD1
CASSLGGAASSYEQYF	TGTGCCAGCAGCTTAGGTGGTGCGGCGAGCTCCTACGAGCAGTACTTC	TRBV7-2	TRBJ2-7	.	.
CASSQLGRAAFF	TGTGCCAGCAGCCAACTAGGGAGGGCAGCTTTCTTT	TRBV7-3	TRBJ1-1	.	.
CATSSGRRGTDEQYF	TGTGCCACCAGCAGTGGGCGGCGGGGTACCGACGAGCAGTACTTC	TRBV15	TRBJ2-7	.	.
CASSPNSNEQFF	TGCGCCAGCAGCCCCAATAGCAATGAGCAGTTCTTC	TRBV5-1	TRBJ2-1	.	.
CASSRGGMGAGELFF	TGTGCCAGCAGTCGCGGCGGGATGGGAGCCGGGGAGCTGTTTTTT	TRBV28	TRBJ2-2	.	.
CASSLAGREDQPQHF	TGTGCCAGCAGTTTGGCGGGCCGGGAGGATCAGCCCCAGCATTTT	TRBV28	TRBJ1-5	.	.
CASSSDRISYEQYF	TGTGCCAGCAGTTCGGACAGGATCTCCTACGAGCAGTACTTC	TRBV27	TRBJ2-7	.	TRBD1
CASTKGGSYNEQFF	TGTGCCAGCACCAAGGGGGGGTCCTACAATGAGCAGTTCTTC	TRBV28	TRBJ2-1	.	.
CASRGTSGGPINPYEQYF	TGCGCCAGCAGAGGGACTAGCGGGGGACCAATTAACCCCTACGAGCAGTACTTC	TRBV10-2	TRBJ2-7	few	TRBD2
CASSIGTASQETQYF	TGTGCCAGCTCAATCGGGACAGCTAGCCAAGAGACCCAGTACTTC	TRBV2	TRBJ2-5	.	TRBD1
CASSRQRASEQYF	TGTGCCAGCAGTCGACAGCGGGCTAGCGAGCAGTACTTC	TRBV6-5	TRBJ2-7	.	.
CASSSSSIREETQYF	TGCGCCAGCAGCTCATCGTCGATCCGGGAAGAGACCCAGTACTTC	TRBV4-3	TRBJ2-5	.	.
CASSERGDTDTQYF	TGTGCCAGCAGTGAGCGGGGGGACACAGATACGCAGTATTTT	TRBV6-4	TRBJ2-3	.	TRBD2
CASSNQRQGFYGYTF	TGTGCCAGTAGTAACCAGAGACAGGGGTTCTACGGCTACACCTTC	TRBV19	TRBJ1-2	.	TRBD1
CASSQDPYWGTSGPQFAGELFF	TGTGCCAGCAGCCAAGACCCCTACTGGGGGACTAGCGGACCACAATTCGCTGGGGAGCTGTTTTTT	TRBV14	TRBJ2-2	.	TRBD2
CASSPQAGEESETQYF	TGTGCCAGCTCACCCCAAGCGGGGGAGGAATCGGAGACCCAGTACTTC	TRBV18	TRBJ2-5	.	TRBD2
CASSLNRGILQETQYF	TGTGCCAGCAGTTTGAACAGGGGAATCCTTCAAGAGACCCAGTACTTC	TRBV27	TRBJ2-5	.	TRBD1
CASSRDWTGPFGYF	TGCGCCAGCAGCCGCGACTGGACAGGCCCGTTTGGTTACTTC	TRBV4-3	TRBJ2-7	few	TRBD1
CASSIDGTPYGYTF	TGTGCCAGTAGTATAGATGGGACACCCTATGGCTACACCTTC	TRBV19	TRBJ1-2	.	.
CASTPGVAMSVDTQYF	TGTGCCAGCACCCCCGGGGTAGCTATGTCTGTGGATACGCAGTATTTT	TRBV6-6	TRBJ2-3	few	.